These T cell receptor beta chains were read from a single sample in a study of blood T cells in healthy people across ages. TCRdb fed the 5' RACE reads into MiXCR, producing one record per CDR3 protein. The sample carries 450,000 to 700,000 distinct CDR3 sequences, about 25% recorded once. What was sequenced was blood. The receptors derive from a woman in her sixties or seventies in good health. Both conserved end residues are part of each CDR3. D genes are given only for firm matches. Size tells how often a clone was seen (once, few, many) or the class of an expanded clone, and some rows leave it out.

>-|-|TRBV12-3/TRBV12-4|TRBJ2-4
TGTGCCAGCAGTTTAGCGGGTGAGGCGGCCAAAAACATTCAGTACTTC
CASSLAGEAAKNIQYF
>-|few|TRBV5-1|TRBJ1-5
TGCGCCAGCAGCCTGCAGCCCCGGGACAGCAATCAGCCCCAGCATTTT
CASSLQPRDSNQPQHF
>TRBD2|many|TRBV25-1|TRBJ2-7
TGTGCCAGCAGTGCTAGCGGATACGAGCAGTACTTC
CASSASGYEQYF
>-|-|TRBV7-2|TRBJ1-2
TGTGCCAGCAGCTCGGAGGGTCTTGCTAACTATGGCTACACCTTC
CASSSEGLANYGYTF
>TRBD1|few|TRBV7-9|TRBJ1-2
TGTGCCAGCAGCTTAGAGATAGGGGGCGACTATGGCTACACCTTC
CASSLEIGGDYGYTF
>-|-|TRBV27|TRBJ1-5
TGTGCCAGCATGGGCACTAGCATGAATCAGCCCCAGCATTTT
CASMGTSMNQPQHF
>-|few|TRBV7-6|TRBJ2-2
TGTGCCAGCAGCTTACGCCTCACCGGGGAGCTGTTTTTT
CASSLRLTGELFF
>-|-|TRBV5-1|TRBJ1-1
TGCGCCAGCACAGACCACTTGAACACTGAAGCTTTCTTT
CASTDHLNTEAFF
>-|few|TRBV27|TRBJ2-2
TGTGCCAGCAGTTTCAGGACCGGGGAGCTGTTTTTT
CASSFRTGELFF
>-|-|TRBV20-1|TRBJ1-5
TGCAGTGCTAGAGGGAGGGTGGATAGTCAGCCCCAGCATTTT
CSARGRVDSQPQHF
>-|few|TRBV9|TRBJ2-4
TGTGCCAGCAGCCCAGGGTCCACCGAAAACATTCAGTACTTC
CASSPGSTENIQYF
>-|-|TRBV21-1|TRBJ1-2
TGTGCCAGCAGCAACCGGGACAGTCACGGCTACACCTTC
CASSNRDSHGYTF
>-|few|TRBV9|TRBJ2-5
TGTGCCAGCAGCGTGGGGGTTATCGAGACCCAGTACTTC
CASSVGVIETQYF
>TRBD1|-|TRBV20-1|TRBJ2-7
TGCAGTGCTAGATACAGGGGGCTAGGTTACGAGCAGTACTTC
CSARYRGLGYEQYF
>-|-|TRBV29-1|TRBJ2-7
TGCAGCGTTGAGGGCGTTAGCTCCTACGAGCAGTACTTC
CSVEGVSSYEQYF
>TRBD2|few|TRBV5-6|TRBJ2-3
TGTGCCAGCTCGAATAGCGGGGGGCTCCTATCCACAGATACGCAGTATTTT
CASSNSGGLLSTDTQYF
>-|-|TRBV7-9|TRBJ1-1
TGTGCCAGCATCCCGGGGAGAGAAGCTTTCTTT
CASIPGREAFF
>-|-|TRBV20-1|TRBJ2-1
TGCAGTGCCCAGGACTTTTTCCACAATGAGCAGTTCTTC
CSAQDFFHNEQFF
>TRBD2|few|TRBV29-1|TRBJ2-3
TGCAGCGTTGGGCGGGAGGGCACAGATACGCAGTATTTT
CSVGREGTDTQYF
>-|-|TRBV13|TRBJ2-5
TGTGCCAGCAGCAAACTAGGGGGGGAGACCCAGTACTTC
CASSKLGGETQYF
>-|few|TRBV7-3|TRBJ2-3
TGTGCCAGCAGCTTAGGGCTCCGCGGGGATACGCAGTATTTT
CASSLGLRGDTQYF
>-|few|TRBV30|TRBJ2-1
TGTGCCTGGAGTGTACATGGGAATGAGCAGTTCTTC
CAWSVHGNEQFF
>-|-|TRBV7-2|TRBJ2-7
TGTGCCAGCAGCTTTAGGGGGGGTGGCGAGCAGTACTTC
CASSFRGGGEQYF
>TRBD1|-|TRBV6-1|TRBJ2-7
TGTGCCAGCAGTCCACAGGCCGGGACAGGGAACGCCTACGAGCAGTACTTC
CASSPQAGTGNAYEQYF
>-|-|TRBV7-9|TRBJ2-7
TGTGCCAGCACCATAGCCGGCAGCCGCTCCTACGAGCAGTACTTC
CASTIAGSRSYEQYF
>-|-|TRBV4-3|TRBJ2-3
TGCGCCAGCAGCCAAGATGGGGGGGCCTTCACAGATACGCAGTATTTT
CASSQDGGAFTDTQYF
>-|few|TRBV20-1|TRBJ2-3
TGCAGTGCAGCTCTTTTTGAGCAGTATTTT
CSAALFEQYF
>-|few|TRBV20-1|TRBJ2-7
TGCAGTGCCCCGAGGGGGGGTTTCTACGAGCAGTACTTC
CSAPRGGFYEQYF
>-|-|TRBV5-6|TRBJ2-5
TGTGCCAGCAGACTGGGCCCAGAGACCCAGCACTTC
CASRLGPETQHF
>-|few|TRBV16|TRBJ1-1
TGTGCCAGCAGCCCCACGCGGGGGTTAGACACTGAAGCTTTCTTT
CASSPTRGLDTEAFF
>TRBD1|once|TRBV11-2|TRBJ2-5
TGTGCCAGCAGCTTATTTGGAGAGGACAGGGGGAAAGAGACCCAGTACTTC
CASSLFGEDRGKETQYF
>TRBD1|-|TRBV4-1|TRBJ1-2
TGCGCCAGCAGCCACCGAGACAGGGCCTCCCACTATGGCTACACCTTC
CASSHRDRASHYGYTF
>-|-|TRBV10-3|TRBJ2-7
TGTGCCATCAGTGAAGGGTCAGGAGTACGCGAGCAGTACTTC
CAISEGSGVREQYF
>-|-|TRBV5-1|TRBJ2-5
TGCGCCAGCAGCTTGAATGTAGGACTAGAGACCCAGTACTTC
CASSLNVGLETQYF
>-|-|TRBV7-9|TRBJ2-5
TGTGCCAGCAGCTTAGCGAAGGGGTTGAGAGAGACCCAGTACTTC
CASSLAKGLRETQYF
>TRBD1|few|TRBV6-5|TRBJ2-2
TGTGCCAGCAGGGGACAGGGGATTGGGGAGCTGTTTTTT
CASRGQGIGELFF
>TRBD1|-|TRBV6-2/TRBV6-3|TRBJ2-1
TGTGCCAGCAGCGAGGGGGCTCTAGTGTGGCAGTTCTTC
CASSEGALVWQFF
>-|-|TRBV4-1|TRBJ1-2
TGCGCCAGCAGCCAAGAGGGTCCAGGGTTAGAAGGAGGCTACACCTTC
CASSQEGPGLEGGYTF
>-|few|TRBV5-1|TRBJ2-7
TGTGCCAGCAGCTTAGGAGGGATCTACGAGCAGTACTTC
CASSLGGIYEQYF
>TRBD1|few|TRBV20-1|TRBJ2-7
TGCAGTGCTAGGTGGGACAGGGGGGAGGAGCAGTACTTC
CSARWDRGEEQYF
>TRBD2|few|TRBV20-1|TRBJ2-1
TGCAGTGCTAGTAAACCCGCGGGGGGCCCTTACAATGAGCAGTTCTTC
CSASKPAGGPYNEQFF
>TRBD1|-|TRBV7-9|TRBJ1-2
TGTGCCAGCAGCTTAAAGGGAGGGGGCGTGTATGGCTACACCTTC
CASSLKGGGVYGYTF
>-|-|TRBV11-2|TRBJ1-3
TGTGCCAGCGATTTGAGCAGCTCTGGAAACACCATATATTTT
CASDLSSSGNTIYF
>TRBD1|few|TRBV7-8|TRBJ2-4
TGTGCCAGCAGCTCACCCGGACAGGGCTTAGCCAAAAACATTCAGTACTTC
CASSSPGQGLAKNIQYF
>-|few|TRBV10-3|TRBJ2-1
TGTGCCATCAGTGAATCGAGGGTTGAGAGGAATGAGCAGTTCTTC
CAISESRVERNEQFF
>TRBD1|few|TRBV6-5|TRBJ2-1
TGTGCCAGCAGTTACTTCGGGACAGGGGGGACAAATGAGCAGTTCTTC
CASSYFGTGGTNEQFF
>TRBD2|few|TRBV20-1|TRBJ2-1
TGCAGTGCTCCTAAAGCGGGGGGGCTAAAGTTCTTC
CSAPKAGGLKFF
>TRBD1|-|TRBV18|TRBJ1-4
TGTGCCAGCTCACCGAACAGGGGGATTGAAAAACTGTTTTTT
CASSPNRGIEKLFF
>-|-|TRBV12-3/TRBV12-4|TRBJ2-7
TGTGCCAGCAGTCCGTTAGGGTTGGGCGAGCAGTACTTC
CASSPLGLGEQYF
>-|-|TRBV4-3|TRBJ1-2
TGCGCCAGCAGCCAGGAAAGAGGGAACGTAGGCTACACCTTC
CASSQERGNVGYTF
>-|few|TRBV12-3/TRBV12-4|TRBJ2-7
TGTGCCAGCAGTTCGGACAGCGAGCAGTACTTC
CASSSDSEQYF
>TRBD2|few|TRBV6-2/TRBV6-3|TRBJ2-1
TGTGCCAGCAAACTAGCGGGGGACTACAATGAGCAGTTCTTC
CASKLAGDYNEQFF
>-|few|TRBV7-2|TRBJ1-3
TGTGCCAGCAGCTTTAACAGGGCACCTGGAAACACCATATATTTT
CASSFNRAPGNTIYF